These T cell receptor beta chains were read from a single sample in a study of T-cell reconstitution after alpha-beta-depleted transplantation in children. Via MiXCR, TCRdb re-called the PCR reads, giving one row per CDR3 protein. The table has hundreds of thousands of distinct CDR3 sequences, under 15% seen once; the top ten hold about 0.79%. This sample comprised PBMCs, obtained before TCRalphabeta/CD19-depleted stem cell transplant. All receptors derive from a girl aged 2 to 10 with congenital amegakaryocytic thrombocytopenia, due to receive a stem cell transplant. CDR3s leave out the opening cysteine and the closing phenylalanine or tryptophan. The D gene is left open where the match is weak.

>TRBJ2-3|TRBV7-9|TRBD1
ASRHPGTASPDTQY
>TRBJ2-3|TRBV9|TRBD1
ASSVGTGTIDTQY
>TRBJ2-7|TRBV5-5|TRBD2
ASSFGLAASYEQY
>TRBJ2-1|TRBV29-1|.
SVEDVVGTSYNEQF
>TRBJ2-5|TRBV12-3/TRBV12-4|.
ASSLAGVRETQY
>TRBJ2-1|TRBV6-1|.
ASSKSRSYNEQF
>TRBJ1-3|TRBV7-2|.
ASKGGSGNTIY
>TRBJ2-1|TRBV28|TRBD1
ASSLGQRGF
>TRBJ1-1|TRBV18|.
ASSPGLSMNTEAF
>TRBJ2-3|TRBV7-2|TRBD2
ASSLVASGSRISDTQY
>TRBJ2-7|TRBV29-1|.
SVERAGPYEQY
>TRBJ2-7|TRBV20-1|.
SASAGLGYEQY
>TRBJ2-7|TRBV10-2|.
ATLPGSYEQY
>TRBJ1-4|TRBV12-3/TRBV12-4|.
ASSSGTTHEKLF
>TRBJ2-1|TRBV28|.
ASSFRSYNEQF
>TRBJ2-5|TRBV5-1|TRBD2
ASSLEWSAGGPETQY
>TRBJ1-1|TRBV5-1|.
ASSLRSGTSLEAF
>TRBJ1-6|TRBV20-1|TRBD1
SAPEPGQGGSPLH
>TRBJ2-7|TRBV29-1|TRBD2
SVVRLAGDSYEQY
>TRBJ2-7|TRBV10-3|.
AISELQQTYEQY
>TRBJ2-1|TRBV10-2|TRBD1
ASWGQVDEQF
>TRBJ1-3|TRBV7-6|.
ASSPRGGNTIY
>TRBJ1-1|TRBV5-1|.
ASSYSDTTEAF
>TRBJ2-1|TRBV12-3/TRBV12-4|TRBD2
ASRREGSYNEQF
>TRBJ2-1|TRBV27|TRBD2
ASSWITSGAPNEQF
>TRBJ2-7|TRBV28|.
ASSLTREVQY
>TRBJ2-2|TRBV12-3/TRBV12-4|.
ASSFLGTPWGGELF
>TRBJ2-2|TRBV5-5|.
ASKEGANTGELF
>TRBJ2-3|TRBV7-8|.
ASSLASRYSTDTQY
>TRBJ2-2|TRBV11-2|.
ASSQGTFTGELF
>TRBJ2-7|TRBV10-3|.
AITGDYERGEQY
>TRBJ2-1|TRBV5-1|TRBD2
ASSLVASGPYFEQF
>TRBJ2-2|TRBV7-3|.
ASSRTGHINSGELF
>TRBJ2-1|TRBV5-1|TRBD1
ASSFGRTGHNEQF
>TRBJ2-7|TRBV6-1|TRBD2
ASIGLAGTYEQY
>TRBJ2-1|TRBV20-1|TRBD2
SAPLWRTSGSGNEQF
>TRBJ1-1|TRBV27|.
ASSFSREAF
>TRBJ1-4|TRBV20-1|TRBD1
SARSGGYNEKLF
>TRBJ2-2|TRBV27|TRBD2
ASSFGLAGGNRAGELF
>TRBJ2-5|TRBV7-9|.
ASSRLNGPLGTQY
>TRBJ2-1|TRBV7-9|.
ASSPRGGWAYNEQF
>TRBJ2-1|TRBV27|TRBD2
ASSSSGGPYGEQF
>TRBJ2-4|TRBV7-9|TRBD2
ASSPRERKNIQY
>TRBJ2-3|TRBV29-1|.
SVVILHTDTQY
>TRBJ2-1|TRBV5-1|.
ASSAETWNEQF
>TRBJ2-3|TRBV20-1|TRBD1
SGHLGDRGTDTQY